The 17 T cell receptor beta chains below come from one sample, sequenced in a study of cytomegalovirus exposure and HLA in healthy donors. Both 60 Vbeta primers and 13 Jbeta primers went into the PCR. Here immunoSEQ multiplex PCR was the method, and the copy in TCRdb shows in-frame clones only, minus some. Among roughly 240,000 clones, over 75% were seen once, and the ten largest hold roughly 0.45%. The sequenced material came from PBMCs. These receptors originate from a boy between 10 and 17 years old in good health and CMV-seronegative.

V and J are TRBV6-6 and TRBJ1-5; D is ambiguous. The CDR3 is made up of 13 amino acids. The V gene's germline CDR1 is MNHNY and CDR2 SVGAGI (reference sequence). V was clipped by 7 bases and J by 2 bases, with 9 bases between them. The CDR3 nucleotides read TGTGCCAGCAATGAGAGAGGCAATCAGCCCCAGCATTTT. Translating gives CASNERGNQPQHF.

In nucleotides, the CDR3 is TGTGCCATCAATAACCAGGGGGTGGGCACTGAAGCTTTCTTT. Translated: CAINNQGVGTEAFF. The V call is TRBV10-3, the J call TRBJ1-1; 7 positions agree with TRBD1. Per germline, CDR1 ENHRY and CDR2 SYGVKD. With V trimmed by 7 bases and J by 4 bases, 9 bases remained unmatched. The CDR3 has 14 residues.

The V call is TRBV19, the J call TRBJ1-1, with D tentatively TRBD1 (5 bases). Trimming stripped 7 bases from V and 1 base from J, with 19 bases between. This CDR3 region has 16 residues. The germline V gene encodes CDR1 LNHDA and CDR2 SQIVND (reference sequence). CDR3 DNA: TGTGCCAGTACTTCCAGAGGGGCGGGGTCGAACACTGAAGCTTTCTTT. Translated: CASTSRGAGSNTEAFF.

The DNA of the CDR3 is TGTGCCAGCAGCGTAACCCCGGCTGGGGACTATGAGCAGTTCTTC. Its protein product is CASSVTPAGDYEQFF. This sequence joins TRBV9 and TRBJ2-1; weak D call: TRBD2 (6 bases). CDR3 length: 15 amino acids. Germline loops: CDR1 SGDLS, CDR2 YYNGEE. V was trimmed by 1 base and J by 8 bases, leaving 16 bases between them.

This chain uses TRBV6-5 with TRBJ1-1; perhaps TRBD1 as D (6 bases). From germline, CDR1 is MNHEY and CDR2 SVGAGI. V lost 1 base to trimming and J lost 2 bases, with 11 bases between them. The CDR3 loop spans 15 amino acids. The CDR3 sequence is CASSYLTDRNTEAFF. The CDR3 nucleotides are TGTGCCAGCAGTTACTTAACGGACAGAAACACTGAAGCTTTCTTT.

The rearrangement joins TRBV2 to TRBJ1-1, with a possible D match to TRBD1 (5 bases). Germline V CDR1 and CDR2: SNHLY, FYNNEI. V dropped 8 bases and J dropped 4 bases, with 14 bases sitting between them. The CDR3 covers 13 residues. Here the CDR3 DNA reads TGTGCCAGCGGACAAGCGATGGGCACTGAAGCTTTCTTT. Its protein product is CASGQAMGTEAFF. The variable domain in full, completed from reference TRBV2 and TRBJ1-1, reads EPEVTQTPSHQVTQMGQEVILRCVPISNHLYFYWYRQILGQKVEFLVSFYNNEISEKSEIFDDQFSVERPDGSNFTLKIRSTKLEDSAMYFCASGQAMGTEAFFGQGTRLTVV.

This clone came up once. The chain links TRBV7-9 to TRBJ2-5, with 8 positions matching TRBD1. The CDR3 totals 17 residues. V lost 1 base to trimming and J lost 5 bases; unmatched junction nucleotides: 12. Germline CDR1 and CDR2: SEHNR and FQNEAQ (reference sequence). The CDR3 DNA is TGTGCCAGCAGCTTAGGACACCGGACAGGGTTGGGGGAGACCCAGTACTTC. Its translation: CASSLGHRTGLGETQYF.

The chain is built from TRBV10-3 and TRBJ2-5; 8 bases align to TRBD2. Germline V gene sequence: CDR1 ENHRY, CDR2 SYGVKD. The CDR3 totals 17 residues. The V and J ends lost 2 bases and 6 bases, in that order; junction bases with no gene match: 14. The CDR3 reads CAISEVFGGAAGKTQYF. The CDR3 DNA reads TGTGCCATCAGTGAGGTTTTCGGGGGGGCCGCAGGGAAGACCCAGTACTTC.

V usage is TRBV7-2 and J usage is TRBJ1-1; the match to TRBD1 covers 8 bases. V was clipped by 6 bases and J by 2 bases; unmatched bases: 8. The germline V gene has CDR1 SGHTA and CDR2 FQGNSA. This CDR3 spans 15 amino acids. CDR3 bases: TGTGCCAGCAGACCTTACAGGGGGTTAAACACTGAAGCTTTCTTT. It encodes CASRPYRGLNTEAFF.

The rearrangement links TRBV6-1 to TRBJ2-1; 10 positions agree with TRBD2. V was clipped by 7 bases and J by 15 bases; unmatched bases: 18. This CDR3 contains 15 residues. Germline CDR1 and CDR2: MNHNS and SASEGT. The CDR3 loop reads CASTLPPGLAPQLFF. Here the CDR3 DNA reads TGTGCCAGCACTCTCCCCCCGGGACTAGCGCCCCAGTTGTTCTTC.

The gene calls are TRBV5-8 and TRBJ1-1; D might be TRBD1 (5 bases). Trimming removed 2 bases at V and 3 bases at J, with 17 bases between. Germline V gene sequence: CDR1 SGHTS, CDR2 YDEGEE. The CDR3 sequence is 16 residues long. For the CDR3, the DNA is TGTGCCAGCAGCTTATCCCGTTGGGGGGTGTACACTGAAGCTTTCTTT. As protein: CASSLSRWGVYTEAFF.

This clone turned up a few times. The chain is built from TRBV5-4 and TRBJ2-5, with D uncertain. The closer fit of TRBJ2-7 to the DNA end suggests the J call may be wrong. The CDR3 extends over 15 amino acids. Germline loops: CDR1 SGHNT, CDR2 YYREEE (reference sequence). The CDR3 protein is CASSLSSQSTYEQYF. The CDR3 DNA reads as TGTGCCAGCAGCTTGTCGAGTCAAAGTACCTACGAGCAGTACTTC.

J is TRBJ2-6 and V is TRBV18; 7 positions match TRBD1. After removal of 4 bases from V and 4 bases from J, the junction contained 4 bases not matched to a gene. Germline values: CDR1 KGHSH, CDR2 LQKENI. The CDR3 length is 15 residues. The CDR3 region is CASSLQGLGANVLTF. The CDR3, as DNA: TGTGCCAGCTCACTACAGGGGTTAGGGGCCAACGTCCTGACTTTC.

The chain combines TRBV13 with TRBJ2-3; D unclear. Trimming took off 3 bases at V and 2 bases at J, with 9 bases between the two ends. The CDR3 loop spans 14 amino acids. Germline CDR1 is PRHDT and CDR2 is FYEKMQ (reference sequence). The CDR3 sequence: CASSFAAVTDTQYF. The CDR3 DNA is TGTGCCAGCAGCTTTGCGGCTGTCACAGATACGCAGTATTTT.

The chain recombines TRBV27 with TRBJ1-1; D is perhaps TRBD1 (6 bases). The germline gives CDR1 MNHEY, CDR2 SMNVEV (reference sequence). The CDR3 spans 17 residues. The V end lost 3 bases, the J end lost 0 bases, and 17 bases lay between the germline ends. Here the CDR3 DNA reads TGTGCCAGCAGTTTGTATGGGGGCCGAGGACTGAACACTGAAGCTTTCTTT. The encoded protein is CASSLYGGRGLNTEAFF.

As for this clone: A read error may account for a junction end that differs from germline. The genes are TRBV28 and TRBJ1-2, with D possibly being TRBD1 (5 bases). The CDR3 loop spans 14 amino acids. Germline values: CDR1 MDHEN, CDR2 SYDVKM. CDR3 DNA: TGTGCCAGCAGTTTAAGGCAGGGTTACTACGGCTACACCTTC. This gives the protein CASSLRQGYYGYTF.

V usage is TRBV9 and J usage is TRBJ1-5; 9 positions agree with TRBD1. With V trimmed by 4 bases and J by 6 bases, 5 bases remained unmatched. Germline values: CDR1 SGDLS, CDR2 YYNGEE. The CDR3 has 14 amino acids. The CDR3 DNA reads TGTGCCAGCAGCAGGGACAGGGCGGCTCAGCCCCAGCATTTT. Translating gives CASSRDRAAQPQHF.